This T cell receptor beta chain was recorded in a study of blood T cell repertoires in COVID-19. Only in-frame clones appear in the TCRdb table, and some are missing; sequencing was by immunoSEQ multiplex PCR. The table lists about 180,000 clones, around 83% of them singletons. Germline V gene sequence: CDR1 SGHNT, CDR2 YYREEE (reference sequence). V shed 0 bases and J shed 10 bases, with 16 bases lying between them. CDR3 length: 14 amino acids. The sequence was collected from a woman in her seventies with COVID-19, enrolled during active disease. Sequencing was performed on peripheral blood. V gene TRBV5-4 combines with J gene TRBJ1-1, with D perhaps TRBD1 (5 bases). CDR3 sequence: CASSLAGQGRAAFF. For the CDR3, the DNA is TGTGCCAGCAGCTTGGCCGGGCAGGGCAGGGCAGCTTTCTTT.